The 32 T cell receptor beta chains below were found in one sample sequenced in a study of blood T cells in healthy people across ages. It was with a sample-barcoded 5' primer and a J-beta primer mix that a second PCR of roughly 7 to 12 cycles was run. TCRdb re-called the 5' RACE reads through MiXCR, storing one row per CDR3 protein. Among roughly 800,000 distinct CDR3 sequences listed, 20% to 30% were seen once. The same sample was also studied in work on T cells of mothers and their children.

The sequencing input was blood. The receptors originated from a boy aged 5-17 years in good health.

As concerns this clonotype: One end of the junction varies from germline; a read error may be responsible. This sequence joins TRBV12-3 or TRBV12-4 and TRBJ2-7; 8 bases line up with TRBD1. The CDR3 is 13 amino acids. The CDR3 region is CASRAGGAYKQYF. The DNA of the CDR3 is TGTGCCAGCAGGGCAGGGGGCGCCTACAAGCAGTACTTC.

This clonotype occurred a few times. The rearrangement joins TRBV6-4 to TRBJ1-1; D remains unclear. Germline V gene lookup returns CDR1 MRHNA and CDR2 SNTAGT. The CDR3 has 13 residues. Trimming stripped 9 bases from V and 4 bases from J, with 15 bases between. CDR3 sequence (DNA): TGTGCCAGTCGGGGTGAGGGCTTCACTGAAGCTTTCTTT. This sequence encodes CASRGEGFTEAFF.

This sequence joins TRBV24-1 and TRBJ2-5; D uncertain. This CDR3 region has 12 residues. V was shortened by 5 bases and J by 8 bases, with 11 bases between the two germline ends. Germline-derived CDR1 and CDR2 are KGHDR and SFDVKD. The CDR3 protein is CATSGDLGTQYF. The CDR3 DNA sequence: TGTGCCACCAGTGGTGACCTGGGAACCCAGTACTTC.

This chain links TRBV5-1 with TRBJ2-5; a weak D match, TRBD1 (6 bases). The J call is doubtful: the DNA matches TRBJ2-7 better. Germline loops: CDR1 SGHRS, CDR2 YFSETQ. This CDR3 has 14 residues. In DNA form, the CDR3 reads TGCGCCAGCACCCTGCCCGGGACAACCGACGAGCAGTACTTC. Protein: CASTLPGTTDEQYF.

CDR3 in amino acids: CAWTPGLTSTDTQYF. CDR3 sequence (DNA): TGTGCCTGGACCCCCGGACTTACTAGCACAGATACGCAGTATTTT. The chain has TRBV30 and TRBJ2-3, with TRBD2 as a possible D gene (5 bases). The CDR3 runs to 15 residues. The V gene's germline CDR1 is GTSNPN and CDR2 SVGIG (reference sequence). Trimming stripped 4 bases from V and 0 bases from J, with 14 bases between.

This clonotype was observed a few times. Here the CDR3 DNA reads TGTGCCAGCAGCTTAAGTGGTAGCTCTGGGGCCAACGTCCTGACTTTC. Amino acid sequence: CASSLSGSSGANVLTF. The chain employs TRBV7-3 and TRBJ2-6, with unresolved D. Germline V CDR1 and CDR2: SGHTA, FQGTGA. The CDR3 is 16 amino acids. The V end lost 1 base, the J end lost 0 bases, and 7 bases lay between the germline ends.

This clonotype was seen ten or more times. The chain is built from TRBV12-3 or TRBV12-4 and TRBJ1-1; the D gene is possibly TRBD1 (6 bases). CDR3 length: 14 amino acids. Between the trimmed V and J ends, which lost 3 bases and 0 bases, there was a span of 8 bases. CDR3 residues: CASSFGQLNTEAFF. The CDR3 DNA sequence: TGTGCCAGCAGTTTCGGACAGTTGAACACTGAAGCTTTCTTT.

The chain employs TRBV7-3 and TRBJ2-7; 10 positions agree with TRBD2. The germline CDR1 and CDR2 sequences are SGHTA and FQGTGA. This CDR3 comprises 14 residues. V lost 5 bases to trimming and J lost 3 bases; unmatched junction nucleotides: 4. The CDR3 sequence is CASSPSGSYYEQYF. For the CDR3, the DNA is TGTGCCAGCAGCCCTAGCGGGAGCTACTACGAGCAGTACTTC.

The CDR3 is CASSLRLAAYQETQYF. CDR3 bases: TGTGCCAGCAGCCTCAGACTAGCGGCCTACCAAGAGACCCAGTACTTC. The chain employs TRBV11-2 and TRBJ2-5, with TRBD2 matching 9 bases. V trimming: 5 bases; J trimming: 0 bases; junction bases outside the gene matches: 7. The CDR3 is made up of 16 amino acids. The germline CDR1 and CDR2 sequences are SGHAT and FQNNGV.

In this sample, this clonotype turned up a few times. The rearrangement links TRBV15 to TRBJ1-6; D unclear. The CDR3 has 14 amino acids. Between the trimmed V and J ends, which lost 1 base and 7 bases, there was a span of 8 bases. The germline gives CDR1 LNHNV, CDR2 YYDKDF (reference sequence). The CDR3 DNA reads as TGTGCCACCAGCAGAGCCCCAGAAAATTCACCCCTCCACTTT. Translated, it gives CATSRAPENSPLHF. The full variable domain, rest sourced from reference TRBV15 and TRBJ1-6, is DAMVIQNPRYQVTQFGKPVTLSCSQTLNHNVMYWYQQKSSQAPKLLFHYYDKDFNNEADTPDNFQSRRPNTSFCFLDIRSPGLGDTAMYLCATSRAPENSPLHFGNGTRLTVT.

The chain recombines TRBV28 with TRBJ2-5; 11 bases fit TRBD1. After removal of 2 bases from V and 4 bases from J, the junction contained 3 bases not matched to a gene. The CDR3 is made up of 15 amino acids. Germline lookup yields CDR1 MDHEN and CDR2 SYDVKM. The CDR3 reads CASSLVGTGGETQYF. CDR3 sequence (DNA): TGTGCCAGCAGTTTAGTAGGGACAGGGGGAGAGACCCAGTACTTC.

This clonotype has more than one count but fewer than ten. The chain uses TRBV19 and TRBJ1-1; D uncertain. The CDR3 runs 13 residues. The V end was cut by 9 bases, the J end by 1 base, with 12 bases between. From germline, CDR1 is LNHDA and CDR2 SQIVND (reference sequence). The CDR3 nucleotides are TGTGCCAGCAGTCGGAATCGGAACACTGAAGCTTTCTTT. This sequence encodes CASSRNRNTEAFF.

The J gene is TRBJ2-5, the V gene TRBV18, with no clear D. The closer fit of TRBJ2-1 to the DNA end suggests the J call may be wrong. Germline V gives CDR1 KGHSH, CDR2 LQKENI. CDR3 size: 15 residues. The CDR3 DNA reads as TGTGCCAGCTCACCACTTGAAGACATATACAATGAGCAGTTCTTC. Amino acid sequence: CASSPLEDIYNEQFF.

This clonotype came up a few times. CDR3 sequence (DNA): TGTGCCAGCAGTGAATTGGGGGCTTGGGGGCCCTCCTACGAGCAGTACTTC. Its protein product is CASSELGAWGPSYEQYF. The chain links TRBV25-1 to TRBJ2-7; D possibly corresponds to TRBD1 (6 bases). The length of the CDR3 is 17 residues. With 1 base removed from V and 0 bases from J, the gap between germline ends came to 16 bases. Germline V gives CDR1 MGHDK, CDR2 SYGVNS.

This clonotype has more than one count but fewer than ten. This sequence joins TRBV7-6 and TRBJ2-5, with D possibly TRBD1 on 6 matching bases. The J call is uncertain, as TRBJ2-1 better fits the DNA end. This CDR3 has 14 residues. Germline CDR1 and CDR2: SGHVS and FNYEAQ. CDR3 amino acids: CASSLGDIYNEQFF. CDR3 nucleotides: TGTGCCAGCAGCTTAGGGGACATATACAATGAGCAGTTCTTC.

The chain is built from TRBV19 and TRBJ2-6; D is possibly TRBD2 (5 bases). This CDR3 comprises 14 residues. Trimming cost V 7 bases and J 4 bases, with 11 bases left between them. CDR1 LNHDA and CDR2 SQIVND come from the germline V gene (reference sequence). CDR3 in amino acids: CASIDPGGANVLTF. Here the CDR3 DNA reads TGTGCCAGTATCGACCCGGGGGGGGCCAACGTCCTGACTTTC.

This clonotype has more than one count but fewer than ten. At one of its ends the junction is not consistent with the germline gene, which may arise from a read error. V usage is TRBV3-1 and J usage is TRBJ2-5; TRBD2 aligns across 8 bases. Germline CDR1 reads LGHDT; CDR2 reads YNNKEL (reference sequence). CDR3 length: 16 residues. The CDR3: CVSTPAGRVQGETQYF. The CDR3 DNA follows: TGTGTCAGCACCCCAGCCGGGAGGGTGCAGGGAGAGACCCAGTACTTC.

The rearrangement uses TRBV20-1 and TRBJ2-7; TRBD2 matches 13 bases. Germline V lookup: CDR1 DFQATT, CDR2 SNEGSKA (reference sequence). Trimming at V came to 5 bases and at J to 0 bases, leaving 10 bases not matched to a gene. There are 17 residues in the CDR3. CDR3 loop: CSAPGTSGTTYSYEQYF. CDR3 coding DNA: TGCAGTGCTCCGGGGACTAGCGGGACTACTTACTCCTACGAGCAGTACTTC.

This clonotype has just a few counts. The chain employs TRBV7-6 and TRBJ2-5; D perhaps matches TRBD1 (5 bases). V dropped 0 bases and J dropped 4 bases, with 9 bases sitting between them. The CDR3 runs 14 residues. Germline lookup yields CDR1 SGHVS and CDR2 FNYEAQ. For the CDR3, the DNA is TGTGCCAGCAGCTTAGCGGGGCCAGTAGAGACCCAGTACTTC. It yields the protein CASSLAGPVETQYF.

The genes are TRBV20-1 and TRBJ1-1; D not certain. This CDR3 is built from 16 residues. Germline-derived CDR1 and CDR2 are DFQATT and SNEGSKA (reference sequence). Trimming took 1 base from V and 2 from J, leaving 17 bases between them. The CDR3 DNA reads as TGCAGTGCTAGAGGTCTGGGGTCGGCTCCAAACACTGAAGCTTTCTTT. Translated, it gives CSARGLGSAPNTEAFF.

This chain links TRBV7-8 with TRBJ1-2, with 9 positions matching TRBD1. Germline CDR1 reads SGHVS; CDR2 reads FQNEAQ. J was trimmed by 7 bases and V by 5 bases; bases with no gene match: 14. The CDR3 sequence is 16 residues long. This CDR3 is CASSQKLGQGGSGYTF. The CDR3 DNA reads TGTGCCAGCAGCCAAAAATTGGGACAGGGAGGCTCTGGCTACACCTTC.

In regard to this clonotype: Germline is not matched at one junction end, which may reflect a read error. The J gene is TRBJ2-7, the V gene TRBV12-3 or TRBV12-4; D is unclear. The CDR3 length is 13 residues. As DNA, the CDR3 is TGTGCCAGCAGTCAGACCCCTGGGTACGAACAGTACTTC. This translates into CASSQTPGYEQYF.

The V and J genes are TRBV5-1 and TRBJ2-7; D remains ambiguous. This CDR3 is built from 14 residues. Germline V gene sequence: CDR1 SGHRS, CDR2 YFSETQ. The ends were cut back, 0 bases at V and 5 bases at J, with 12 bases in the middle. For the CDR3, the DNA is TGCGCCAGCAGCTTGGTCCAGGATCCCAACGAGCAGTACTTC. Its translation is CASSLVQDPNEQYF.

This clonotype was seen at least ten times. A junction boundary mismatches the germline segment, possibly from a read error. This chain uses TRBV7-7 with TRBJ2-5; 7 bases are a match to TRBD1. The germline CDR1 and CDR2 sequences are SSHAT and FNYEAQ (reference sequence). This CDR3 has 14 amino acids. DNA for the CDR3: TGCGCCAGCAGCTCAGGGACAGTTCAAGAGACCCAGTACTTC. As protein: CASSSGTVQETQYF.

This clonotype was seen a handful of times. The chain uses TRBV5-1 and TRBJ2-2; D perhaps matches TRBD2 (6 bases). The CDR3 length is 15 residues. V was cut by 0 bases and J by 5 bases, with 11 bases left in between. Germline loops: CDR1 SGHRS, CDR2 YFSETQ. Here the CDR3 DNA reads TGCGCCAGCAGCTTGGGATCGGGGGATACCGGGGAGCTGTTTTTT. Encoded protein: CASSLGSGDTGELFF. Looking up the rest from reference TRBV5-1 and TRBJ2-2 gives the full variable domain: KAGVTQTPRYLIKTRGQQVTLSCSPISGHRSVSWYQQTPGQGLQFLFEYFSETQRNKGNFPGRFSGRQFSNSRSEMNVSTLELGDSALYLCASSLGSGDTGELFFGEGSRLTVL.

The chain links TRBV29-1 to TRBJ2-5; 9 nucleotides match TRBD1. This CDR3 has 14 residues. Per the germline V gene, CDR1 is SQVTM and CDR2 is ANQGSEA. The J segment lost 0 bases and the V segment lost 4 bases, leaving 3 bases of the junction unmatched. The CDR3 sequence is CSVAGQGNQETQYF. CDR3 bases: TGCAGCGTTGCTGGACAGGGGAACCAAGAGACCCAGTACTTC.

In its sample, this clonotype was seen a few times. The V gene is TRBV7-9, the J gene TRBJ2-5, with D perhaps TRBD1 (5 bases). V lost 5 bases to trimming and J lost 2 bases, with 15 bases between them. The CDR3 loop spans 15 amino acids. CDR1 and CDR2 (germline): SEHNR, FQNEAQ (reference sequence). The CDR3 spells CASSDAGPRQETQYF. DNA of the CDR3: TGTGCCAGCAGCGATGCAGGGCCTCGGCAAGAGACCCAGTACTTC.

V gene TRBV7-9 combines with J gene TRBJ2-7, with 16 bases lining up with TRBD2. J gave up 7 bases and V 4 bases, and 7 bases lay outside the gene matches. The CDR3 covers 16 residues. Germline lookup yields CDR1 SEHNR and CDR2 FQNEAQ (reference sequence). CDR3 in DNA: TGTGCCAGCAGCTCACCCGGGACTAGCGGGAGGGCTGAGCAGTACTTC. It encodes CASSSPGTSGRAEQYF.

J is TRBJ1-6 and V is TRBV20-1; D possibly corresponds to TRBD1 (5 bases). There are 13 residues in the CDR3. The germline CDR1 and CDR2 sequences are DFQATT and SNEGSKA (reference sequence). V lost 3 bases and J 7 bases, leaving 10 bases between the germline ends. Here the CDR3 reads CSARDIPNSPLHF. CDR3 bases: TGCAGTGCTAGGGACATACCCAATTCACCCCTCCACTTT.

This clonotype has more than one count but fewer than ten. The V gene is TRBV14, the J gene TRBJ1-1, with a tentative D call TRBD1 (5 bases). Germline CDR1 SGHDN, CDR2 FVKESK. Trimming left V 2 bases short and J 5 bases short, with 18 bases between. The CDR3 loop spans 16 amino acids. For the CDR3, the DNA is TGTGCCAGCAGCCAAAGGGCAGGGCAGGCGACGACTGAAGCTTTCTTT. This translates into CASSQRAGQATTEAFF.

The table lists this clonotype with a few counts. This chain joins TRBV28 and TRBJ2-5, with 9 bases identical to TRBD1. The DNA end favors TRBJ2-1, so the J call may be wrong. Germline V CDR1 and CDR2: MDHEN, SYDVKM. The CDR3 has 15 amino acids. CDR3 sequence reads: CASSRTGASNNEQFF. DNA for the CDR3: TGTGCCAGCAGTCGGACAGGGGCGTCTAACAATGAGCAGTTCTTC.

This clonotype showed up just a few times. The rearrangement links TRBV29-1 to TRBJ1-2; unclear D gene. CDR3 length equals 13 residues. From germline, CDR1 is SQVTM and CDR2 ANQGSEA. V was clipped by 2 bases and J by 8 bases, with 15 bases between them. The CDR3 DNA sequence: TGCAGCGTTGAATGGGTTAGGGTTGAGGGCTACACCTTC. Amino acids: CSVEWVRVEGYTF.